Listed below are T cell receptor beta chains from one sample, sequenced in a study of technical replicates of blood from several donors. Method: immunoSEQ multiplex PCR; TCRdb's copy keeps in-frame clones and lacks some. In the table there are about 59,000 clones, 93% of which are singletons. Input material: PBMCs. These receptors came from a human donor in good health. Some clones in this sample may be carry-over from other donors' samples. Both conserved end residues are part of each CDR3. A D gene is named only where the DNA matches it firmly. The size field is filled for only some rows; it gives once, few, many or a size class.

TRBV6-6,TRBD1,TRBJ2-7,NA,TGTGCCAGCAGGGAACAGGGGGCAGGGGAGCAGTACTTC,CASREQGAGEQYF
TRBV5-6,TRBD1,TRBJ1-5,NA,TGTGCCAGCAGCTTGAGGACAGGCTTGAATCAGCCCCAGCATTTT,CASSLRTGLNQPQHF
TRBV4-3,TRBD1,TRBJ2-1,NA,TGCGCCAGCAGCCAGGAGGACAGGGGCTCGAGTGAGCAGTTCTTC,CASSQEDRGSSEQFF
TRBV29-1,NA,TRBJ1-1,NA,TGCAGCGTTATGACAGGGAACACTGAAGCTTTCTTT,CSVMTGNTEAFF
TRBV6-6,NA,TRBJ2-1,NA,TGTGCCAGCGCCCCAGGGGGGACCTACAATGAGCAGTTCTTC,CASAPGGTYNEQFF
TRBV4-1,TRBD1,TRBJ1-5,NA,TGCGCCAGCAGCCAAGAAGCCGGGACAGAATCTAATCAGCCCCAGCATTTT,CASSQEAGTESNQPQHF
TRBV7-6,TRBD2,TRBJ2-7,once,TGTGCCAGCAGCGCGTCTAGCGGGGGGAAAACCGGGCAGTACTTC,CASSASSGGKTGQYF
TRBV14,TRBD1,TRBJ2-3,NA,TGTGCCAGCAGCCAAGTAGCGGTCAGGGGGCCACTTGCAGATACGCAGTATTTT,CASSQVAVRGPLADTQYF
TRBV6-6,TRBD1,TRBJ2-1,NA,TGTGCCAGCAGTTACTCGAGGGCGAGACAGGGGTTTGAGCAGTTCTTC,CASSYSRARQGFEQFF
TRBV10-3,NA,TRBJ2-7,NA,TGTGCCATCAGTGAGTCGGGACAAGTTACGGGGCAGTACTTC,CAISESGQVTGQYF
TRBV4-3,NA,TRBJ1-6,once,TGCGCCAGCAGCCAAGACCGACAGCTTTCACCCCTCCACTTT,CASSQDRQLSPLHF
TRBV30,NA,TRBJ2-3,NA,TGTGCCTGGACTAGCAGCGATACGCAGTATTTT,CAWTSSDTQYF